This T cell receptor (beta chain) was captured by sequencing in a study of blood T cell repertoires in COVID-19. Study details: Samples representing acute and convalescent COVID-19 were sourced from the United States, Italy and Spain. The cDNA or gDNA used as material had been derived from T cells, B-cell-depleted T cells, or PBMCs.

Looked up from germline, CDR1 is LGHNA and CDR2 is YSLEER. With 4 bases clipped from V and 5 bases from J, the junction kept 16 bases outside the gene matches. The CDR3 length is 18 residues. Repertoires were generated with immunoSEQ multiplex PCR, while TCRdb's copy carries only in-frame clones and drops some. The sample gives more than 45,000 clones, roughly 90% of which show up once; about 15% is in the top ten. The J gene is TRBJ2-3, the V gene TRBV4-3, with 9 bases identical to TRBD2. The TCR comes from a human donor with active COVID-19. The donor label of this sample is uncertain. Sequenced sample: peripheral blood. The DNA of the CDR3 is TGCGCCAGCAGCCGGGGAGGCGGGGCGGGGGGGCCGGGAGATACGCAGTATTTT. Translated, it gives CASSRGGGAGGPGDTQYF.